This T cell receptor beta chain was found in a study of CD8 T cells in Susac syndrome. Study conclusions and caveats: A relatively small number of individuals underwent TCR sequencing and HLA analysis.

Comment on this clonotype: The antigen remains undetermined.

RNA, at about 0.5 to 1 ug, was reverse transcribed with random hexamers. From the immunoSEQ multiplex PCR reads, TCRdb called clonotypes with MiXCR, one entry per CDR3 protein. Of about 300,000 distinct CDR3 sequences listed, 70% to 90% are singletons. The sequenced target, TCR beta, came from blood CD8+ and CD4+ T cells. TEMRA cells were FACS-enriched, while CD8+ and CD4+ T cells were negatively isolated. This CDR3 contains 12 residues. Looked up from germline, CDR1 is SQVTM and CDR2 is ANQGSEA. Trimming took off 3 bases at V and 1 base at J, with 6 bases between the two ends. Sequenced sample: CD8+ T cells from PBMCs. The TCR comes from a human donor with multiple sclerosis. This chain uses TRBV29-1 with TRBJ1-1; no clear D. For the CDR3, the DNA is TGCAGCGTTGACGGCGGGAACACTGAAGCTTTCTTT. It specifies CSVDGGNTEAFF.